The 29 T cell receptor beta chains below all came from one sample that was sequenced in a study of blood T cell repertoires in COVID-19. Produced via immunoSEQ multiplex PCR; TCRdb's table is partial and in-frame only. This sample has about 150,000 clones, with over 75% found just once. Sample: peripheral blood. These receptors were taken from a human donor in a cohort sampled during active COVID-19.

CDR3 amino acids: CASSELYWDSSNEQYF. The CDR3 DNA sequence: TGTGCCAGCAGTGAACTATACTGGGACTCCAGTAACGAGCAGTACTTC. The J gene is TRBJ2-7, the V gene TRBV2; a possible D gene is TRBD2 (6 bases). The CDR3 extends over 16 amino acids. Trimming stripped 2 bases from V and 5 bases from J, with 19 bases between. Germline V CDR1 and CDR2: SNHLY, FYNNEI.

The chain carries TRBV11-3 and TRBJ1-3; D not resolved. This CDR3 contains 15 residues. Per the germline V gene, CDR1 is SGHNT and CDR2 is YENEEA. The V end lost 3 bases, the J end lost 0 bases, and 9 bases lay between the germline ends. CDR3 region: CASSFAPGSGNTIYF. For the CDR3, the DNA is TGTGCCAGCAGCTTTGCCCCGGGCTCTGGAAACACCATATATTTT.

In regard to this clone: The sample holds other DNA sequences that translate to the same CDR3. The chain is built from TRBV9 and TRBJ2-5, with TRBD1 as a possible D gene (6 bases). V was clipped by 1 base and J by 2 bases, with 12 bases between them. The CDR3 loop spans 15 amino acids. Germline assignment: CDR1 SGDLS and CDR2 YYNGEE. The CDR3: CASSVLGTPQETQYF. The CDR3 DNA is TGTGCCAGCAGCGTACTAGGGACACCTCAAGAGACCCAGTACTTC. Combining the CDR3 with reference TRBV9 and TRBJ2-5 gives the whole variable domain DSGVTQTPKHLITATGQRVTLRCSPRSGDLSVYWYQQSLDQGLQFLIQYYNGEERAKGNILERFSAQQFPDLHSELNLSSLELGDSALYFCASSVLGTPQETQYFGPGTRLLVL.

This chain links TRBV6-5 with TRBJ2-1; D perhaps matches TRBD2 (5 bases). Between the trimmed V and J ends, which lost 2 bases and 6 bases, there was a span of 11 bases. The CDR3 covers 14 residues. CDR1 and CDR2 (germline): MNHEY, SVGAGI. The CDR3 loop reads CASSYATGSNEQFF. CDR3 nucleotides: TGTGCCAGCAGTTACGCCACTGGGAGCAATGAGCAGTTCTTC.

The chain has TRBV7-3 and TRBJ1-1, with a tentative D call TRBD1 (6 bases). The CDR3 extends over 15 amino acids. V dropped 4 bases and J dropped 0 bases, with 12 bases sitting between them. In germline, CDR1 is SGHTA, CDR2 FQGTGA. CDR3 residues: CASSSMDSMNTEAFF. CDR3 DNA: TGTGCCAGCAGCTCAATGGACAGCATGAACACTGAAGCTTTCTTT.

The rearrangement links TRBV10-3 to TRBJ1-1, with TRBD1 matching 7 bases. The CDR3 runs to 14 residues. The V gene's germline CDR1 is ENHRY and CDR2 SYGVKD. V lost 6 bases to trimming and J lost 1 base; unmatched junction nucleotides: 5. As DNA, the CDR3 is TGTGCCATCAGGGAAACAGGGGAGAACACTGAAGCTTTCTTT. Its protein product is CAIRETGENTEAFF.

V is TRBV18 and J is TRBJ2-1, with 7 bases lining up with TRBD1. The CDR3 totals 13 residues. The ends lost 5 bases at V and 5 bases at J; junction bases unmatched: 3. Germline CDR1 is KGHSH and CDR2 is LQKENI. CDR3: CASSSGQNNEQFF. CDR3 coding DNA: TGTGCCAGCTCATCGGGACAGAACAATGAGCAGTTCTTC.

The chain employs TRBV7-2 and TRBJ2-7, with a weak D call TRBD1 (5 bases). The germline V gene encodes CDR1 SGHTA and CDR2 FQGNSA. Trimming shortened V by 1 base and J by 3 bases, and 13 bases separated the two germline ends. This CDR3 contains 15 residues. The CDR3 here is CASSLGTLGYYEQYF. CDR3 in DNA: TGTGCCAGCAGCTTAGGGACACTGGGGTACTACGAGCAGTACTTC.

This rearrangement joins TRBV3-1 (or the pseudogene TRBV3-2) to TRBJ1-2; the match to TRBD1 covers 7 bases. CDR1 and CDR2 from the germline V gene are LGHDT and YNNKEL (reference sequence). V shed 4 bases, J shed 6 bases, and the junction held 8 bases outside the gene matches. CDR3 length equals 14 residues. This CDR3 reads CASSRSGGNDGYTF. The CDR3, as DNA: TGTGCCAGCAGCCGTTCAGGGGGGAACGATGGCTACACCTTC.

J is TRBJ2-3 and V is TRBV12-3 or TRBV12-4, with a tentative D call TRBD2 (5 bases). This CDR3 has 12 residues. Trimming pared 6 bases from V and 3 bases from J, leaving 7 bases between. CDR3 region: CASREDTDTQYF. CDR3 DNA: TGTGCCAGCAGGGAGGATACAGATACGCAGTATTTT.

The rearrangement uses TRBV5-1 and TRBJ1-2; 7 nucleotides line up with TRBD1. Germline CDR1 and CDR2: SGHRS and YFSETQ. Unmatched junction bases numbered 9, after V lost 9 bases and J lost 7 bases. The CDR3 covers 12 residues. The DNA for the CDR3 is TGCGCCACCGCCCGGGACAGAGGTGGCTACACCTTC. Amino acids: CATARDRGGYTF.

The chain links TRBV7-3 to TRBJ2-3; a weak D match, TRBD2 (6 bases). This CDR3 region has 13 residues. The germline V gene has CDR1 SGHTA and CDR2 FQGTGA. Trimming stripped 4 bases from V and 6 bases from J, with 11 bases between. DNA for the CDR3: TGTGCCAGCAGCTCCACGCGGGGCGATACGCAGTATTTT. This translates into CASSSTRGDTQYF.

This clone has just a few counts. The chain carries TRBV18 and TRBJ1-5; 10 bases align to TRBD1. The J segment lost 6 bases and the V segment lost 3 bases, leaving 5 bases of the junction unmatched. There are 15 residues in the CDR3. The germline V gene has CDR1 KGHSH and CDR2 LQKENI. CDR3 DNA: TGTGCCAGCTCACCGACAGGGGGCTTAGGTCAGCCCCAGCATTTT. Protein sequence: CASSPTGGLGQPQHF.

The chain links TRBV4-3 to TRBJ1-2; TRBD1 matches at 7 bases. This CDR3 is built from 18 residues. V lost 5 bases to trimming and J lost 4 bases; unmatched junction nucleotides: 19. Germline loops: CDR1 LGHNA, CDR2 YSLEER. The CDR3 nucleotides read TGCGCCAGCAGCTACGGGGTGGGGCAAACAGGGGAACGCTATGGCTACACCTTC. Translating gives CASSYGVGQTGERYGYTF.

The gene calls are TRBV10-3 and TRBJ1-3; D is uncertain. Trimming left V 0 bases short and J 2 bases short, with 8 bases between. The CDR3 is 15 residues long. The germline V gene has CDR1 ENHRY and CDR2 SYGVKD. CDR3 sequence reads: CAISESGRAGNTIYF. DNA of the CDR3: TGTGCCATCAGTGAGTCCGGGAGGGCTGGAAACACCATATATTTT.

The V and J genes are TRBV5-1 and TRBJ2-3, with 11 bases lining up with TRBD2. CDR3 length: 16 residues. V dropped 3 bases and J dropped 4; count of bases not matched to a gene: 7. Per germline, CDR1 SGHRS and CDR2 YFSETQ. The CDR3: CASSSLAGGSADTQYF. The CDR3 nucleotides are TGCGCCAGCAGCTCGTTAGCGGGGGGGAGCGCAGATACGCAGTATTTT.

This CDR3 reads CARSFRVRRGYTF. CDR3 nucleotides: TGTGCCAGGAGTTTCAGGGTTCGGCGGGGCTACACCTTC. V usage is TRBV19 and J usage is TRBJ1-2, with D perhaps matching TRBD1 (5 bases). The CDR3 totals 13 residues. V lost 9 bases to trimming and J lost 8 bases, with 19 bases between them. From germline, CDR1 is LNHDA and CDR2 SQIVND (reference sequence).

The V call is TRBV11-2, the J call TRBJ2-7; 11 bases are a match to TRBD1. V lost 5 bases to trimming and J lost 5 bases; unmatched junction nucleotides: 5. The length of the CDR3 is 14 residues. CDR1 is SGHAT, CDR2 FQNNGV, per germline. Here the CDR3 DNA reads TGTGCCAGCAGCCCTCGGGACAGGGGGAACGAGCAGTACTTC. Translating gives CASSPRDRGNEQYF.

Concerning this clone itself: A junction end diverges from the germline sequence, so it may reflect a read error. The chain joins TRBV7-7 to TRBJ2-7, with TRBD1 matching 10 bases. Per germline, CDR1 SSHAT and CDR2 FNYEAQ (reference sequence). CDR3 size: 16 residues. The CDR3 nucleotides read TGTGCTAGCAGCCCGGGACAGGGGTTGGGCTCCTACGAGCAGTACTTC. It yields the protein CASSPGQGLGSYEQYF.

The chain has TRBV11-3 and TRBJ2-5, with 8 nucleotides matching TRBD2. The CDR3 is made up of 15 amino acids. With V trimmed by 5 bases and J by 5 bases, 10 bases remained unmatched. CDR1 and CDR2 from the germline V gene are SGHNT and YENEEA. This chain's CDR3 is CASSPPGGWAETQYF. Written as DNA, the CDR3 is TGTGCCAGCAGCCCCCCGGGGGGGTGGGCGGAGACCCAGTACTTC.

A single count supports this clone. The gene calls are TRBV5-6 and TRBJ1-3; D gene ambiguous. This CDR3 has 16 amino acids. The V gene lost 3 bases and the J gene lost 9 bases, with 22 bases spanning the gap. Germline-derived CDR1 and CDR2 are SGHDT and YYEEEE. DNA of the CDR3: TGTGCCAGCAGCTCTTTAGGACTCGGTGCAGTTAGCACCATATATTTT. Translation gives CASSSLGLGAVSTIYF.

The chain carries TRBV9 and TRBJ1-2; TRBD1 might be the D (5 bases). Between the trimmed V and J ends, which lost 4 bases and 0 bases, there was a span of 13 bases. The V gene's germline CDR1 is SGDLS and CDR2 YYNGEE. CDR3 length: 15 residues. The CDR3 DNA follows: TGTGCCAGCAGCCCCCGACAGTTAGCTAACTATGGCTACACCTTC. This encodes CASSPRQLANYGYTF.

This clone was seen at least ten times. The chain has TRBV25-1 and TRBJ2-5; 9 bases line up with TRBD2. This CDR3 region has 14 residues. Germline V gene lookup returns CDR1 MGHDK and CDR2 SYGVNS. Unmatched junction bases numbered 3, after V lost 3 bases and J lost 4 bases. Here the CDR3 reads CASSEREGRETQYF. The CDR3 bases are TGTGCCAGCAGTGAGCGGGAGGGTAGAGAGACCCAGTACTTC. The whole variable domain, filled in from reference TRBV25-1 and TRBJ2-5, reads EADIYQTPRYLVIGTGKKITLECSQTMGHDKMYWYQQDPGMELHLIHYSYGVNSTEKGDLSSESTVSRIRTEHFPLTLESARPSHTSQYLCASSEREGRETQYFGPGTRLLVL.

The gene calls are TRBV6-5 and TRBJ1-1, with unresolved D. This CDR3 has 13 residues. Trimming took off 6 bases at V and 1 base at J, with 9 bases between the two ends. Germline V gene lookup returns CDR1 MNHEY and CDR2 SVGAGI. Here the CDR3 reads CASRRETNTEAFF. In DNA, the CDR3 is TGTGCCAGCAGAAGGGAGACGAACACTGAAGCTTTCTTT.

J is TRBJ1-2 and V is TRBV7-2, with 7 bases that match TRBD1. This CDR3 is built from 14 residues. J gave up 8 bases and V 1 base, and 7 bases lay outside the gene matches. Per germline, CDR1 SGHTA and CDR2 FQGNSA. The CDR3 sequence is CASSLEQGLGGYTF. CDR3 bases: TGTGCCAGCAGCTTAGAACAGGGGTTAGGGGGCTACACCTTC.

This clone was seen more than once but under ten times. The chain has TRBV15 and TRBJ1-3; TRBD1 is a possible D gene (5 bases). V gave up 0 bases and J gave up 6 bases, with 12 bases separating them. Germline V gene lookup returns CDR1 LNHNV and CDR2 YYDKDF (reference sequence). This CDR3 has 15 residues. The CDR3 sequence is CATSRDRGNANTIYF. Written as DNA, the CDR3 is TGTGCCACCAGCAGAGATCGGGGGAACGCAAACACCATATATTTT.

The rearrangement joins TRBV19 to TRBJ1-5; 9 bases line up with TRBD1. Germline V CDR1 and CDR2: LNHDA, SQIVND (reference sequence). V was clipped by 5 bases and J by 2 bases; unmatched bases: 7. The CDR3 covers 16 residues. The CDR3 DNA is TGTGCCAGTAGTCTCCGGACAGGGGAGGGCAATCAGCCCCAGCATTTT. Its translation is CASSLRTGEGNQPQHF.

The chain employs TRBV5-8 and TRBJ2-5; TRBD1 agrees at 8 bases. The CDR3 covers 15 residues. Trimming cost V 3 bases and J 5 bases; bases outside gene matches: 9. CDR1 SGHTS and CDR2 YDEGEE come from the germline V gene. The CDR3 DNA reads TGTGCCAGCAGCTCCACAGGGGGGAGAGGGGAGACCCAGTACTTC. Amino acid sequence: CASSSTGGRGETQYF.

The CDR3 reads CASSLSGGSTDTQYF. Here the CDR3 DNA reads TGTGCCAGCAGCTTAAGCGGGGGCAGCACAGATACGCAGTATTTT. The rearrangement joins TRBV7-3 to TRBJ2-3; the D gene is possibly TRBD2 (7 bases). The CDR3 is made up of 15 amino acids. V was trimmed by 1 base and J by 0 bases, leaving 8 bases between them. CDR1 is SGHTA and CDR2 is FQGTGA in the germline V gene.